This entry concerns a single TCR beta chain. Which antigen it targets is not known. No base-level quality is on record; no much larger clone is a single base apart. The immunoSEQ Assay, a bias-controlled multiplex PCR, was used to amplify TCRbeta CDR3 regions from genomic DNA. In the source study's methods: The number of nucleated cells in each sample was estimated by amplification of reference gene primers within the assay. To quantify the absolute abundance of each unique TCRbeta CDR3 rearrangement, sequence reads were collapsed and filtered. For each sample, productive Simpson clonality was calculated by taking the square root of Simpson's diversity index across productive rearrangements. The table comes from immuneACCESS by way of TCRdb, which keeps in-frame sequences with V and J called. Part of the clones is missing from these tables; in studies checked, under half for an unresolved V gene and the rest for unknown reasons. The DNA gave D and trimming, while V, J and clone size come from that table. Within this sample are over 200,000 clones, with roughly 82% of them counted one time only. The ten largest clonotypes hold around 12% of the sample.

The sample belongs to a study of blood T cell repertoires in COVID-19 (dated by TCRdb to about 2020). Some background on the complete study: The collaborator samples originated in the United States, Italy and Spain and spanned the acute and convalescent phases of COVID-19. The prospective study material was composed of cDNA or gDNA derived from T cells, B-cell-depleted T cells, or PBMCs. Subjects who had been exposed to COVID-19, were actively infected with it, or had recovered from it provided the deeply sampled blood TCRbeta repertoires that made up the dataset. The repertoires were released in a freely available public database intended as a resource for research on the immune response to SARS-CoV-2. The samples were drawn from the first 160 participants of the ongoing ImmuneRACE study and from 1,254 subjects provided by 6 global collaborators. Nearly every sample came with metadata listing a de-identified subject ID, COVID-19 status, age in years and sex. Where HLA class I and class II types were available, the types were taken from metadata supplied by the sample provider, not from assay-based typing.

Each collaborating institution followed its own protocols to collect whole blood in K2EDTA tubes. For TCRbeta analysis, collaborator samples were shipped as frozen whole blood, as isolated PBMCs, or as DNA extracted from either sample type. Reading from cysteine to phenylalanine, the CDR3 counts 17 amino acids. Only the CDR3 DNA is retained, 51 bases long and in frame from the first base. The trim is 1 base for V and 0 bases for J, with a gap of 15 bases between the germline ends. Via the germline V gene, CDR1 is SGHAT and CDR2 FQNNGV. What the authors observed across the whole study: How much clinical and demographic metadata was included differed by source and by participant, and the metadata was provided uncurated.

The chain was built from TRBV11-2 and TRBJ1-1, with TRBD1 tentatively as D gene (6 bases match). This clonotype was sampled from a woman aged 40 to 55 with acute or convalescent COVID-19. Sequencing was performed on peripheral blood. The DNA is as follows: TGTGCCAGCAGCTTAGTTCGGACAGCCGAGATGAACACTGAAGCTTTCTTT. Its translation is CASSLVRTAEMNTEAFF.